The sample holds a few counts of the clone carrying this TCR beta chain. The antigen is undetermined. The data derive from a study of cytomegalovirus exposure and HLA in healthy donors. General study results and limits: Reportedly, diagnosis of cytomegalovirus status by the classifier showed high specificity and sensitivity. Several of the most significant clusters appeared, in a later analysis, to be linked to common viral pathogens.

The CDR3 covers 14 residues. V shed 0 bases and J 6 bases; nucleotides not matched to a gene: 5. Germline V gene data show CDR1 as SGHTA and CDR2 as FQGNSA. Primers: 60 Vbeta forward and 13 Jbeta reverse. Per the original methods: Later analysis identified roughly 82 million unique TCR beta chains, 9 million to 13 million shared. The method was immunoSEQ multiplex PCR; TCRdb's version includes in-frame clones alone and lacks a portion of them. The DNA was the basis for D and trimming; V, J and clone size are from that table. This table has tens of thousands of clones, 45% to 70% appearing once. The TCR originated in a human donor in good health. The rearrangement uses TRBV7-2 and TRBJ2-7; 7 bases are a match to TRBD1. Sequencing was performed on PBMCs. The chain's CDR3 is CASSLARQGAEQYF. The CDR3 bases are TGTGCCAGCAGCTTAGCTCGACAGGGCGCCGAGCAGTACTTC.